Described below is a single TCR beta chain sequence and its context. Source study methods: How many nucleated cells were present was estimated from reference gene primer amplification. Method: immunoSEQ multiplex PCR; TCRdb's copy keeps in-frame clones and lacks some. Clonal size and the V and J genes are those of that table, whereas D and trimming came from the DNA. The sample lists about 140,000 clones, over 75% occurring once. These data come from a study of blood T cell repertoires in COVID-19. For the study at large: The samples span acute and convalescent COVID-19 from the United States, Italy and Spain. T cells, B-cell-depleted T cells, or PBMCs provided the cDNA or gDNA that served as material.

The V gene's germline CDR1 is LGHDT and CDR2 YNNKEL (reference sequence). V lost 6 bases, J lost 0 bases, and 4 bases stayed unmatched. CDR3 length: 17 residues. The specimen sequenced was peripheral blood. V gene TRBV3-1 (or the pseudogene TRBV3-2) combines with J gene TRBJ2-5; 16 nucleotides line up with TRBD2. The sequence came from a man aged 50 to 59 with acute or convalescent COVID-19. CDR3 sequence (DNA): TGTGCCAGCAGACCGGGACTAGCGGGGGGGAACCAAGAGACCCAGTACTTC. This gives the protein CASRPGLAGGNQETQYF.